The rows below give T cell receptor beta chains drawn from one sample of a study of cytomegalovirus exposure and HLA in healthy donors. Using immunoSEQ multiplex PCR, the repertoire was profiled, and TCRdb retains in-frame clones only, with some absent. Of fewer than 110,000 clones listed, 65% to 85% are singletons. The specimen sequenced was PBMCs. These TCRs come from a man aged 50-59 years in good health and CMV-seropositive. Each CDR3 is given with its conserved first and last residue. The D gene is left open where the match is weak. Clone size is stated in some rows and not others, as once, few, many or a class when expanded.

clone_size j_call d_call v_call cdr3_aa cdr3_nt
- TRBJ2-5 - TRBV27 CASSRTPDTRYQETQYF TGTGCCAGCAGTCGAACACCGGACACTCGGTACCAAGAGACCCAGTACTTC
- TRBJ2-5 TRBD2 TRBV29-1 CSVGEGSAQYF TGCAGCGTTGGGGAGGGGTCGGCCCAGTACTTC
- TRBJ2-1 TRBD2 TRBV30 CAWRPAGTSGIKQFF TGTGCCTGGAGACCAGCCGGGACTAGCGGGATCAAGCAGTTCTTC
- TRBJ2-1 - TRBV1 CTSSQRTSGRVNEQFF TGCACCAGCAGCCAGAGGACTAGCGGGAGGGTCAATGAGCAGTTCTTC
- TRBJ2-1 TRBD2 TRBV7-9 CASSLGLADPSLGYNEQFF TGTGCCAGCAGCTTAGGACTAGCGGACCCGTCCTTGGGGTACAATGAGCAGTTCTTC
- TRBJ2-5 TRBD2 TRBV6-5 CATRLAGVQETQYF TGTGCCACCCGCCTAGCGGGGGTTCAAGAGACCCAGTACTTC
- TRBJ1-1 - TRBV28 CASSFPSNTEAFF TGTGCCAGCAGTTTCCCATCGAACACTGAAGCTTTCTTT
- TRBJ2-5 - TRBV6-5 CASKHRGGETQYF TGTGCCAGCAAACACAGGGGAGGAGAGACCCAGTACTTC
- TRBJ2-2 TRBD1 TRBV27 CASSSGTGITGELFF TGTGCCAGCAGTTCCGGGACAGGGATAACCGGGGAGCTGTTTTTT
- TRBJ2-6 - TRBV14 CASSQDWGAGANVLTF TGTGCCAGCAGCCAAGATTGGGGGGCTGGGGCCAACGTCCTGACTTTC
- TRBJ2-5 - TRBV7-9 CASGNHGGSKETQYF TGTGCCAGCGGGAACCACGGGGGATCGAAAGAGACCCAGTACTTC
- TRBJ2-1 - TRBV5-1 CASSTDSSNEQFF TGCGCCAGCAGCACCGACAGTTCTAATGAGCAGTTCTTC
- TRBJ2-7 - TRBV5-1 CASSLTVSYEQYF TGCGCCAGCAGCTTGACGGTCTCCTACGAGCAGTACTTC
- TRBJ1-2 - TRBV28 CASSSPLFQGTYGYTF TGTGCCAGCAGTTCGCCCCTCTTTCAGGGGACCTATGGCTACACCTTC
- TRBJ2-1 TRBD1 TRBV28 CASSPDRGEVNEQFF TGTGCCAGCAGCCCTGACAGGGGGGAGGTCAATGAGCAGTTCTTC
once TRBJ2-7 - TRBV6-6 CASSRGTYEQYF TGTGCCAGCAGCAGGGGCACCTACGAGCAGTACTTC
- TRBJ2-5 TRBD2 TRBV28 CASSFSTSGDQETQYF TGTGCCAGCAGTTTCTCGACTAGCGGGGACCAAGAGACCCAGTACTTC
- TRBJ2-1 - TRBV10-3 CAISEAITGNYNEQFF TGTGCCATCAGTGAGGCGATAACAGGGAACTACAATGAGCAGTTCTTC
few TRBJ1-6 - TRBV28 CASGSSPLHF TGTGCCAGCGGTAGTTCACCCCTCCACTTT
- TRBJ2-3 TRBD2 TRBV28 CASSPSLTSGQWDTQYF TGTGCCAGCAGTCCCTCTCTGACTAGCGGACAGTGGGATACGCAGTATTTT
- TRBJ1-4 TRBD1 TRBV27 CASSSMGTDNEKLFF TGTGCCAGCAGTTCCATGGGGACAGATAATGAAAAACTGTTTTTT
- TRBJ1-3 - TRBV30 CAWSVRRSLANTIYF TGTGCCTGGAGTGTACGACGGAGCTTGGCAAACACCATATATTTT
few TRBJ1-2 TRBD1 TRBV6-6 CASSTDRGRKGYTF TGTGCCAGCAGTACAGACAGGGGGCGCAAGGGCTACACCTTC
- TRBJ2-7 - TRBV28 CASSSNYRDAPYEQYF TGTGCCAGCAGTTCTAACTACAGGGACGCCCCCTACGAGCAGTACTTC
- TRBJ2-5 - TRBV5-1 CASSQPEGGGDETQYF TGCGCCAGCAGCCAACCTGAGGGGGGGGGAGATGAGACCCAGTACTTC
few TRBJ2-1 TRBD2 TRBV4-2 CASSQDGGAGAAYNEQFF TGTGCCAGCAGCCAAGATGGTGGAGCGGGAGCAGCCTACAATGAGCAGTTCTTC
- TRBJ1-2 TRBD1 TRBV5-1 CASSPGQGNGYTF TGCGCCAGCAGCCCAGGACAGGGAAATGGCTACACCTTC
- TRBJ2-1 - TRBV27 CASAPYGSYNEQFF TGTGCCAGCGCCCCCTACGGGTCCTACAATGAGCAGTTCTTC
- TRBJ2-7 TRBD2 TRBV10-3 CAPGGGSYEQYF TGTGCCCCCGGGGGGGGGTCCTACGAGCAGTACTTC
- TRBJ2-2 TRBD2 TRBV5-4 CASSPGTTSSTGELFF TGTGCCAGCAGCCCTGGGACTACCTCGAGCACCGGGGAGCTGTTTTTT
few TRBJ2-3 TRBD1 TRBV5-4 CASSRGGQGSTDTQYF TGTGCCAGCAGCCGTGGGGGACAGGGTTCGACAGATACGCAGTATTTT
once TRBJ1-6 TRBD1 TRBV7-8 CASSVQGARDSPLHF TGTGCCAGCAGCGTACAGGGGGCGCGGGATTCACCCCTCCACTTT